The 12 T cell receptor beta chains reported below all come from one sample, sequenced in a study of chemoradiotherapy in HPV16-positive cancers. Profiled with immunoSEQ multiplex PCR; TCRdb holds only in-frame clones, not every one. The sample has 65,000 to 80,000 clones; around nine tenths are singletons. The sequenced sample was blood, obtained from a patient who underwent chemoradiotherapy. The receptors stem from a human donor with HPV-associated anogenital cancer.

The chain links TRBV11-2 to TRBJ2-5; TRBD2 agrees at 8 bases. Trimming cost V 5 bases and J 4 bases; bases outside gene matches: 12. Germline V lookup: CDR1 SGHAT, CDR2 FQNNGV. The CDR3 is 16 residues long. In DNA form, the CDR3 reads TGTGCCAGCAGCGCACGCCTCGCCGGGGGGGCAGAGACCCAGTACTTC. This gives the protein CASSARLAGGAETQYF. The variable domain in full, with the rest retrieved from reference TRBV11-2 and TRBJ2-5, is EAGVAQSPRYKIIEKRQSVAFWCNPISGHATLYWYQQILGQGPKLLIQFQNNGVVDDSQLPKDRFSAERLKGVDSTLKIQPAKLEDSAVYLCASSARLAGGAETQYFGPGTRLLVL.

The V and J genes are TRBV19 and TRBJ1-5; the D gene is possibly TRBD1 (5 bases). The V gene lost 1 base and the J gene lost 6 bases, with 7 bases spanning the gap. The CDR3 length is 13 residues. CDR1 and CDR2 (germline): LNHDA, SQIVND (reference sequence). The CDR3 reads CASSIGRGQPQHF. The CDR3 DNA sequence: TGTGCCAGTAGTATAGGGAGGGGTCAGCCCCAGCATTTT.

This chain joins TRBV11-2 and TRBJ2-7, with a tentative D call TRBD2 (5 bases). Between the trimmed V and J ends, which lost 0 bases and 2 bases, there was a span of 8 bases. Germline V lookup: CDR1 SGHAT, CDR2 FQNNGV. There are 14 residues in the CDR3. The CDR3 reads CASSLDGGPYEQYF. CDR3 sequence (DNA): TGTGCCAGCAGCTTAGATGGAGGTCCCTACGAGCAGTACTTC.

The chain links TRBV6-1 to TRBJ1-4; D remains unclear. Germline CDR1 and CDR2: MNHNS and SASEGT. The CDR3 runs 13 residues. Trimming pared 6 bases from V and 6 bases from J, leaving 11 bases between. This chain's CDR3 is CASRGLRYEKLFF. Written as DNA, the CDR3 is TGTGCCAGCAGGGGTCTGCGGTATGAAAAACTGTTTTTT.

J is TRBJ2-7 and V is TRBV5-4; D may be TRBD1 (6 bases). This CDR3 is 13 amino acids long. The germline V gene encodes CDR1 SGHNT and CDR2 YYREEE (reference sequence). With 6 bases removed from V and 6 bases from J, the gap between germline ends came to 16 bases. In nucleotides, the CDR3 is TGTGCCAGCAATACGGACAGAAACGGCGAGCAGTACTTC. It specifies CASNTDRNGEQYF.

The gene calls are TRBV7-9 and TRBJ1-3, with 8 positions matching TRBD1. The CDR3 loop spans 19 amino acids. Trimming at V came to 0 bases and at J to 2 bases, leaving 12 bases not matched to a gene. Germline V gene data show CDR1 as SEHNR and CDR2 as FQNEAQ (reference sequence). The CDR3: CASSLAFLGQGAAGNTIYF. DNA for the CDR3: TGTGCCAGCAGCTTAGCGTTTCTGGGCCAGGGGGCAGCTGGAAACACCATATATTTT.

V usage is TRBV5-1 and J usage is TRBJ2-3; TRBD2 matches at 7 bases. The V segment lost 6 bases and the J segment 2 bases; nucleotides outside the gene matches: 15. The germline gives CDR1 SGHRS, CDR2 YFSETQ. CDR3 length equals 17 residues. The CDR3 region is CASTVGSGGMTTDTQYF. Here the CDR3 DNA reads TGCGCCAGCACCGTGGGTTCCGGGGGGATGACCACAGATACGCAGTATTTT.

On this clone itself: The sample has other DNA sequences that encode this CDR3 too. This chain's CDR3 is CASSSGPQETQYF. The CDR3 bases are TGTGCCAGCAGCTCGGGGCCACAAGAGACCCAGTACTTC. This chain joins TRBV5-4 and TRBJ2-5; D tentatively fits TRBD1 or TRBD2 (5 bases each). The germline CDR1 and CDR2 sequences are SGHNT and YYREEE (reference sequence). V lost 3 bases and J lost 2, with 8 bases in between. This CDR3 comprises 13 residues. Complete variable domain (other parts from reference TRBV5-4 and TRBJ2-5): ETGVTQSPTHLIKTRGQQVTLRCSSQSGHNTVSWYQQALGQGPQFIFQYYREEENGRGNFPPRFSGLQFPNYSSELNVNALELDDSALYLCASSSGPQETQYFGPGTRLLVL.

The chain couples TRBV2 to TRBJ1-4; 7 bases map to TRBD1. CDR1 is SNHLY and CDR2 is FYNNEI in the germline V gene. The junction had 7 bases not matched to a gene; V was cut back by 3 bases and J by 0 bases. The CDR3 spans 17 residues. The CDR3 DNA reads TGTGCCAGCAGTGAGGAGGGGGCAAAGGCAACTAATGAAAAACTGTTTTTT. It specifies CASSEEGAKATNEKLFF.

The chain has TRBV19 and TRBJ2-3, with a weak D call TRBD1 (6 bases). This CDR3 has 14 amino acids. V lost 5 bases and J lost 1, with 10 bases in between. CDR1 is LNHDA and CDR2 is SQIVND in the germline V gene (reference sequence). Here the CDR3 reads CASSFRQGTDTQYF. The DNA for the CDR3 is TGTGCCAGTAGTTTCCGACAGGGCACAGATACGCAGTATTTT.

The chain is built from TRBV5-5 and TRBJ2-1; D gene uncertain. V lost 0 bases and J 13 bases, leaving 8 bases between the germline ends. Germline V gene sequence: CDR1 SGHKS, CDR2 YYEKEE (reference sequence). This CDR3 is 11 amino acids long. In DNA form, the CDR3 reads TGTGCCAGCAGCTTGGACAGCCTCCAGTTCTTC. The encoded protein is CASSLDSLQFF.

V is TRBV5-4 and J is TRBJ2-1; weak D call: TRBD2 (6 bases). The CDR3 has 13 residues. Germline values: CDR1 SGHNT, CDR2 YYREEE (reference sequence). With 4 bases removed from V and 6 bases from J, the gap between germline ends came to 11 bases. This chain's CDR3 is CASSLRLGNEQFF. The CDR3 coding sequence is TGTGCCAGCAGCCTGCGACTAGGCAATGAGCAGTTCTTC.